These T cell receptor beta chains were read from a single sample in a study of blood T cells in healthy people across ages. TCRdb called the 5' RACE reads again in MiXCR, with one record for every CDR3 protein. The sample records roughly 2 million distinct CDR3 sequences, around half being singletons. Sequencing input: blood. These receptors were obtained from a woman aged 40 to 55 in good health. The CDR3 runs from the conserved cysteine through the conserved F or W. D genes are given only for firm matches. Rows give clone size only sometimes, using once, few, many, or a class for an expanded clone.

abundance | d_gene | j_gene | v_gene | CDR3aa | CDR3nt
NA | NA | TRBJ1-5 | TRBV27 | CASSSTSESYSNQPQHF | TGTGCCAGCAGTTCCACGTCGGAGAGCTATAGCAATCAGCCCCAGCATTTT
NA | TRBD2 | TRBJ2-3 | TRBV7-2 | CASSLEWPRLAAAATQYF | TGTGCCAGCAGCTTAGAGTGGCCTAGACTAGCGGCCGCGGCTACGCAGTATTTT
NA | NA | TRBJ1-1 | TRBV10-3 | CAISNPGTGPEAFF | TGTGCCATCAGTAACCCCGGCACGGGACCTGAAGCTTTCTTT
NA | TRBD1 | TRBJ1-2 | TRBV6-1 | CASSERLGQGSYTF | TGTGCCAGCAGTGAAAGGCTTGGACAGGGGAGCTACACCTTC
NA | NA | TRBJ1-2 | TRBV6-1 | CASSVREFNSGYTF | TGTGCCAGCAGTGTCAGGGAGTTCAATAGTGGCTACACCTTC
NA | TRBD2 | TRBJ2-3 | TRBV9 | CASSETSGLTDTQYF | TGTGCCAGCAGCGAGACTAGCGGACTCACAGATACGCAGTATTTT
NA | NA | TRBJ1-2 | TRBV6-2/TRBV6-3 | CASNQAAGNYGYTF | TGTGCCAGCAACCAAGCGGCAGGGAACTATGGCTACACCTTC
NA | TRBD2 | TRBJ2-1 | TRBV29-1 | CSVVKRGGIFGEQFF | TGCAGCGTTGTGAAGCGGGGGGGCATTTTTGGTGAGCAGTTCTTC
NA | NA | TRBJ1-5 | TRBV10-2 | CASSGGGSNSNQPQHF | TGCGCCAGCAGTGGAGGGGGGAGTAATAGCAATCAGCCCCAGCATTTT
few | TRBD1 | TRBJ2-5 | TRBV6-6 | CASRYSGTAQETQYF | TGTGCCAGCAGATACTCCGGGACAGCCCAAGAGACCCAGTACTTC
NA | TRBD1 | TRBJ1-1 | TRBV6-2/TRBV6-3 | CASSFGTGDTEAFF | TGTGCCAGCAGTTTCGGGACAGGGGACACTGAAGCTTTCTTT
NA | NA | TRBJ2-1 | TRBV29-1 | CSVATSRYNEQFF | TGCAGCGTGGCAACTAGCAGATACAATGAGCAGTTCTTC
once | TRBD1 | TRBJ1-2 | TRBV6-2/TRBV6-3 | CASSSPRDRITYGYTF | TGTGCCAGCAGTTCTCCCCGGGACAGAATTACCTATGGCTACACCTTC
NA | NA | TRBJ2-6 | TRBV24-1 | CATSDLGSGSGANVLTF | TGTGCCACCAGTGATTTGGGTTCTGGCTCTGGGGCCAACGTCCTGACTTTC
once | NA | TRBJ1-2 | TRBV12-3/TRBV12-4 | CASSLVWGSGYTF | TGTGCCAGCAGTTTAGTGTGGGGGAGCGGCTACACCTTC
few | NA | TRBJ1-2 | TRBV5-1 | CASSLDEGRYGYTF | TGCGCCAGCAGCTTGGACGAGGGGCGCTATGGCTACACCTTC
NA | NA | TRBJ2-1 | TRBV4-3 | CASSHTSYNEQFF | TGCGCCAGCAGCCACACCTCCTACAATGAGCAGTTCTTC
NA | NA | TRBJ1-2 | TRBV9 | CASSPSGAGYGYTF | TGTGCCAGCAGCCCCTCAGGGGCCGGTTATGGCTACACCTTC
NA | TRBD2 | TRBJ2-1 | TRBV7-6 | CASSLTGASGGAVNEQFF | TGTGCCAGCAGCCTCACGGGGGCTAGCGGGGGGGCGGTCAATGAGCAGTTCTTC
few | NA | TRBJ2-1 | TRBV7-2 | CASSHGGRYNEQFF | TGTGCCAGCAGCCACGGAGGACGCTACAATGAGCAGTTCTTC
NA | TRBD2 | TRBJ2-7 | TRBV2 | CASSSRGGQDEQYF | TGTGCCAGCAGCTCGCGGGGGGGCCAGGATGAGCAGTACTTC
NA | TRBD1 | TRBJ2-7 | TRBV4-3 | CASSQDTPGTGGDEQYF | TGCGCCAGCAGCCAAGATACCCCCGGGACAGGGGGCGACGAGCAGTACTTC
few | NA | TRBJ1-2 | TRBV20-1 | CSASLGANGYTF | TGCAGTGCTAGCCTGGGGGCAAATGGCTACACCTTC
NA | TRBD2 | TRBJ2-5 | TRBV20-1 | CSARKTSGGETQYF | TGCAGTGCCCGCAAGACTAGCGGGGGAGAGACCCAGTACTTC